Listed below are T cell receptor beta chains from one sample, sequenced in a study of technical replicates of blood from a few donors. The protocol was immunoSEQ multiplex PCR, while the TCRdb copy is restricted to in-frame clones and leaves out a portion. This repertoire shows 100,000 or so clones, 95% found once; its top ten account for just over 0.2%. Material: T cells isolated from PBMCs. Every receptor here comes from a human donor in good health. The CDR3 runs from the conserved cysteine through the conserved F or W. Each record gives: CDR3 DNA, CDR3 protein, clone size, V gene, J gene, D gene, CDR3 length. D genes are given only for firm matches. Size values are once, few and many counts, or a class for expanded clones, and some rows have none.

TGTGCCAGCAGCGTAGGGCAGTCCTACGAGCAGTACTTC	CASSVGQSYEQYF	-	TRBV9	TRBJ2-7	-	13
TGTGCCCTAGAGGTTCGGACAGGGTCCTACGAGCAGTACTTC	CALEVRTGSYEQYF	-	TRBV30	TRBJ2-7	TRBD1	14
TGTGCCAGCAGCTTTCTAGCGGGAGGGCTTGATGAGCAGTTCTTC	CASSFLAGGLDEQFF	-	TRBV11-3	TRBJ2-1	TRBD2	15
TGTGCCAGCAGCTTAGAACGGTTTACTGAAGCTTTCTTT	CASSLERFTEAFF	-	TRBV7-2	TRBJ1-1	-	13
TGTGCCAGCAGTTTGAAAAGGAGTGAGCAGTTCTTC	CASSLKRSEQFF	-	TRBV28	TRBJ2-1	-	12
TGTGCCAGCAGCACCCTTGGCGGGGCGGAAGGCTACACCTTC	CASSTLGGAEGYTF	-	TRBV6-5	TRBJ1-2	-	14
TGTGCCAGCAGCCCCCCGACAGGGACAGATACGCAGTATTTT	CASSPPTGTDTQYF	-	TRBV7-9	TRBJ2-3	TRBD1	14
TGCGCCAGCACCGCAAGACTAGCCCAGAGCTCCTACGAGCAGTACTTC	CASTARLAQSSYEQYF	-	TRBV10-2	TRBJ2-7	TRBD2	16
TGTGCCAGCAGCGTAGGAGGCTCAGCCTACAATGAGCAGTTCTTC	CASSVGGSAYNEQFF	-	TRBV9	TRBJ2-1	-	15
TGTGCCAGTCAAAAAGCGGGAGGCACAGATACGCAGTATTTT	CASQKAGGTDTQYF	-	TRBV19	TRBJ2-3	TRBD2	14
TGTGCCAGCAGTGACATCGGACAGGGTCTGAACACTGAAGCTTTCTTT	CASSDIGQGLNTEAFF	-	TRBV6-4	TRBJ1-1	TRBD1	16
TGTCTATCTAGTTTTCCAGGGATCTTC	CLSSFPGIF	-	TRBV7-9	TRBJ2-1	-	9
TGCAGCGTTGATAGCGTGCCGGGACAGGAAAACTCCTACGAGCAGTACTTC	CSVDSVPGQENSYEQYF	-	TRBV29-1	TRBJ2-7	TRBD1	17
TGTGCCAGCAGCGACGGACTAGCGGGAGTTACCGGGGAGCTGTTTTTT	CASSDGLAGVTGELFF	-	TRBV7-9	TRBJ2-2	TRBD2	16
TGTGCCAGCTCACCACTGAGACAGGGAAGCACAGATACGCAGTATTTT	CASSPLRQGSTDTQYF	-	TRBV18	TRBJ2-3	TRBD1	16
TGTGCCAGCAGTGTGGGAGGGGGGTACACTGAAGCTTTCTTT	CASSVGGGYTEAFF	-	TRBV2	TRBJ1-1	-	14
TGTGCCAGCAGCGGGAGTCCCACAGATACGCAGTATTTT	CASSGSPTDTQYF	once	TRBV28	TRBJ2-3	-	13
TGTGCCAGCAGCGAGGGTATGGGGGCCAGCTCTGGAAACACCATATATTTT	CASSEGMGASSGNTIYF	-	TRBV9	TRBJ1-3	-	17
TGTGCCAGCAACCTGGGGGGTCTCTCGGGAGTGGGAAACATTCAGTACTTC	CASNLGGLSGVGNIQYF	-	TRBV5-5	TRBJ2-4	-	17
TGTGCCAGCAGCCCCGGGACTAGGTACAATGAGCAGTTCTTC	CASSPGTRYNEQFF	-	TRBV7-3	TRBJ2-1	TRBD2	14
TGTGCCAGCAGCTTCCAGCGGGCCGGGGAGCTGTTTTTT	CASSFQRAGELFF	-	TRBV7-2	TRBJ2-2	-	13
TGTGCCAGCAGCCAAGCTGGGAGCGGGAGGGGTGAGCAGTTCTTC	CASSQAGSGRGEQFF	once	TRBV14	TRBJ2-1	TRBD2	15
TGTGCCAGCAGTGATGAGGCCGGGGGAGCTTTTTCAGATACGCAGTATTTT	CASSDEAGGAFSDTQYF	once	TRBV2	TRBJ2-3	-	17
TGTGCCAGCAGTGAACTAGGGGCGGCTAACACTGAAGCTTTCTTT	CASSELGAANTEAFF	-	TRBV6-1	TRBJ1-1	-	15
TGTGCCAGCAGCGTATTGACAGAGTATGGGTTCTCACCCCTCCACTTT	CASSVLTEYGFSPLHF	-	TRBV9	TRBJ1-6	-	16
TGTGCCAGCAGCCAAGTAGGCGGGGGGCAATACAATGAGCAGTTCTTC	CASSQVGGGQYNEQFF	once	TRBV4-2	TRBJ2-1	TRBD2	16
TGCAGCGTTGTTGTCGGGGAAGAGACCCAGTACTTC	CSVVVGEETQYF	-	TRBV29-1	TRBJ2-5	-	12
TGTGCCAGCAGTGTGGGACTAGCGGGTAAAAATACGCAGTATTTT	CASSVGLAGKNTQYF	once	TRBV7-2	TRBJ2-3	TRBD2	15
TGTGCCAGCAGCGGAGGGGTGGACTATGGCTACACCTTC	CASSGGVDYGYTF	-	TRBV5-4	TRBJ1-2	-	13
TGTGCCAGCAGTTACGGAAGCGATTTCCATCACGATGAGCAGTTCTTC	CASSYGSDFHHDEQFF	-	TRBV6-5	TRBJ2-1	-	16
TGTGCCAGCAGTGAAGCCTATTCAACTAATGAAAAACTGTTTTTT	CASSEAYSTNEKLFF	-	TRBV6-1	TRBJ1-4	-	15
TGTGCCAGCAGTAATCCTCAGGACAAATTCGAGCAGTACTTC	CASSNPQDKFEQYF	-	TRBV6-1	TRBJ2-7	-	14
TGTGCCAGTAGCGCGACAATTAATGTAGAGACCCAGTACTTC	CASSATINVETQYF	-	TRBV19	TRBJ2-5	-	14
TGCGCCGTTGGGAGTCTTTACAATGAGCAGTTCTTC	CAVGSLYNEQFF	-	TRBV10-2	TRBJ2-1	-	12
TGCGCCAGCAGTCTCCCGGGACTAGCGGGGACGTACACCGGGGAGCTGTTTTTT	CASSLPGLAGTYTGELFF	-	TRBV5-1	TRBJ2-2	TRBD2	18
TGTGCCAGCGGGAACAGGGACGCTGCGGAGACCCAGTACTTC	CASGNRDAAETQYF	-	TRBV28	TRBJ2-5	-	14
TGTGCCAGCAGTCCGGGGGGCCGAGAGACCCAGTACTTC	CASSPGGRETQYF	-	TRBV6-5	TRBJ2-5	-	13
TGCGCCAGCAGCTTGGCCGCGGCCTACGAGCAGTACTTC	CASSLAAAYEQYF	once	TRBV5-1	TRBJ2-7	-	13
TGTGCCTCCGCCTTACATCCCTACGAGCAGTACTTC	CASALHPYEQYF	-	TRBV6-6	TRBJ2-7	-	12
TGTGCCTGGAGTGGGCGGGGGAGAGACGGAGCTTTCTTT	CAWSGRGRDGAFF	-	TRBV30	TRBJ1-1	-	13
TGTGCCAGCAGTGGACAGGAGAACACTGAAGCTTTCTTT	CASSGQENTEAFF	-	TRBV2	TRBJ1-1	-	13
TGTGCCAGCCGGGGAGCCAAAAACATTCAGTACTTC	CASRGAKNIQYF	-	TRBV2	TRBJ2-4	-	12
TGTGCCGGACAGGGGAGGGAAGAGACCCAGTACTTC	CAGQGREETQYF	-	TRBV5-8	TRBJ2-5	TRBD1	12
TGTGCCAGTAGTACTGACCGGGACACTGGTGTGACCTACAATGAGCAGTTCTTC	CASSTDRDTGVTYNEQFF	-	TRBV19	TRBJ2-1	-	18
TGTGCCAGCAGCCAAGATCTTGTCAGGGCCTACGAGCAGTACTTC	CASSQDLVRAYEQYF	-	TRBV14	TRBJ2-7	-	15
TGCAGCGTTGAAGGCGGGGAACGGATGAACACTGAAGCTTTCTTT	CSVEGGERMNTEAFF	-	TRBV29-1	TRBJ1-1	-	15
TGTGCCAGTAGTCCTACCCTAATAGAAGGAAACACCATATATTTT	CASSPTLIEGNTIYF	-	TRBV19	TRBJ1-3	-	15
TGTGCCAGCAGGGTAGCCCTGGTCCCCGGGGAGCTGTTTTTT	CASRVALVPGELFF	-	TRBV6-5	TRBJ2-2	-	14
TGTGCCAGCACCATTGACAGATACTATGGCTACACCTTC	CASTIDRYYGYTF	-	TRBV28	TRBJ1-2	-	13